This entry concerns a single T cell receptor beta chain. Its antigen is still unknown. The data are from a study of T cell repertoires in cytomegalovirus infection. Study-level information: CMV epitopes that were recently identified and HLA-C-restricted were used alongside well-studied HLA-B-restricted ones. Public TCR beta signatures marked donors with CMV infection and the matching HLA. Study-level results: The response measured ex vivo was dominated by TCR beta clonotypes (HLA-C-restricted and CMV-specific).

V lost 4 bases to trimming and J lost 7 bases, with 14 bases between them. Germline values: CDR1 SGHTA, CDR2 FQGNSA. The CDR3 length is 14 residues. TCRdb re-called the reads through MiXCR, storing one row per CDR3 protein. Among roughly 570,000 distinct CDR3 sequences listed, almost 40% were seen once. The origin of this receptor is a human donor in good health (CMV status not recorded). Some clones in this sample may be carry-over from other donors' samples. Sequencing was performed on cultured PBMCs, taken from culture after CMV antigen stimulation. This sequence joins TRBV7-2 and TRBJ1-5; D is unclear. The CDR3 nucleotides read TGTGCCAGCAGCTCCGACCCCACCCGGCAGCCCCAGCATTTT. Translation gives CASSSDPTRQPQHF. Drawing the rest from reference TRBV7-2 and TRBJ1-5, the complete variable domain is GAGVSQSPSNKVTEKGKDVELRCDPISGHTALYWYRQSLGQGLEFLIYFQGNSAPDKSGLPSDRFSAERTGGSVSTLTIQRTQQEDSAVYLCASSSDPTRQPQHFGDGTRLSIL.